This T cell receptor beta chain was observed in a study of blood T cell repertoires in COVID-19 (TCRdb year 2020). For the study in its entirety: The collaborator samples originated in the United States, Italy and Spain and spanned the acute and convalescent phases of COVID-19. The prospective study material was composed of cDNA or gDNA derived from T cells, B-cell-depleted T cells, or PBMCs. Subjects who had been exposed to COVID-19, were actively infected with it, or had recovered from it provided the deeply sampled blood TCRbeta repertoires that made up the dataset. The repertoires were released in a freely available public database intended as a resource for research on the immune response to SARS-CoV-2. The samples were drawn from two sources: the first 160 participants of the ongoing ImmuneRACE study, and over 1,000 subjects contributed by 6 global collaborators. The sample metadata nearly always contained a de-identified subject ID, COVID-19 status, age in years and sex. HLA class I and class II types, where available, came from metadata supplied by the sample provider rather than from assay-based typing. Study-wide conclusions, independent of this receptor: The quantity of clinical and demographic metadata differed by source and by participant and was supplied without curation.

This clone was detected once. Its antigen is still unknown. One base away there is no much larger clone; base qualities are not given. The collaborating institutions used their own protocols to collect whole blood in K2EDTA tubes. For TCRbeta analysis, collaborators shipped samples as frozen whole blood, isolated PBMCs, or DNA extracted from either of those sample types. According to the germline V gene, CDR1 reads KGHDR and CDR2 reads SFDVKD. The CDR3 measures 15 amino acids from cysteine to phenylalanine. The read is trimmed to its CDR3 DNA, 45 bases read in frame from base 1. Germline trimming: 4 bases from V, 4 bases from J; junction bases outside gene matches: 6. The immunoSEQ Assay, a bias-controlled multiplex PCR, was used to amplify TCRbeta CDR3 regions from genomic DNA. The published analysis was carried out like this. The number of nucleated cells in each sample was estimated by amplification of reference gene primers within the assay. To quantify the absolute abundance of each unique TCRbeta CDR3 rearrangement, sequence reads were collapsed and filtered. For each sample, productive Simpson clonality was calculated as the square root of Simpson's diversity index across productive rearrangements. TCRdb's version of the immuneACCESS table is confined to in-frame rearrangements and falls short of the full clone set. An unresolved V gene accounts for under half of the shortfall where checked; the remainder is of unknown origin. The D gene and trimming were derived from the DNA, and the V and J assignments and clone size from that table. The sample profile shows some 250,000 clones; 65% to 85% of them were found once. 4.5% to 7% of the sample goes to the ten largest clones.

The sequenced sample was peripheral blood. The sequence derives from an elderly man with acute or convalescent COVID-19. The V and J genes are TRBV24-1 and TRBJ2-5; the junction holds 9 bases that match TRBD1. The nucleotide sequence reads TGTGCCACCAGTGACCCCACAGGGGGCGGAGAGACCCAGTACTTC. This gives the protein CATSDPTGGGETQYF.